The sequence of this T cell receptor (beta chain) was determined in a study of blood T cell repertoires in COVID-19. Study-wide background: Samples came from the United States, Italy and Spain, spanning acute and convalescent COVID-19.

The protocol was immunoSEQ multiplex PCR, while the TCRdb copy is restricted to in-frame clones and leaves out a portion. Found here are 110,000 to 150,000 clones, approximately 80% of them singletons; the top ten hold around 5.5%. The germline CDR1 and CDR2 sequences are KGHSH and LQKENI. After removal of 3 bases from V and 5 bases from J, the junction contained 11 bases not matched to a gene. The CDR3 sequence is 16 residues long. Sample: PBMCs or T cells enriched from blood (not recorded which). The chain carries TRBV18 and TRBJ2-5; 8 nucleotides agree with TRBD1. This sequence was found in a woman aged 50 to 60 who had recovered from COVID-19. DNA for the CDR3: TGTGCCAGCTCACCCACTGCCGGACAGGGCGGTGAGACCCAGTACTTC. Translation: CASSPTAGQGGETQYF. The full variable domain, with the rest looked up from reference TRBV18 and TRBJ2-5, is NAGVMQNPRHLVRRRGQEARLRCSPMKGHSHVYWYRQLPEEGLKFMVYLQKENIIDESGMPKERFSAEFPKEGPSILRIQQVVRGDSAAYFCASSPTAGQGGETQYFGPGTRLLVL.